This T cell receptor beta chain was captured by sequencing in a study of T-cell reconstitution after alpha-beta-depleted transplantation in children. This clonotype was recorded many times. CDR3 length equals 12 residues. Per germline, CDR1 DFQATT and CDR2 SNEGSKA (reference sequence). The V gene lost 4 bases and the J gene lost 5 bases, with 9 bases spanning the gap. The TCRbeta library was prepared with unique molecular identifiers. Each CDR3 protein gets one entry after TCRdb re-called the PCR reads with MiXCR. This table has more than 150,000 distinct CDR3 sequences, approximately 15% appearing once.

This rearrangement joins TRBV20-1 to TRBJ2-1; perhaps TRBD1 as D (6 bases). This material consisted of PBMCs from the stem cell graft donor, taken from the stem cell graft. The source is a human donor who donated a stem cell graft to a child with acute lymphoblastic leukemia. The CDR3 nucleotides are TGCAGTGCTACGCAGGGGAACAATGAGCAGTTCTTC. Translation: CSATQGNNEQFF.